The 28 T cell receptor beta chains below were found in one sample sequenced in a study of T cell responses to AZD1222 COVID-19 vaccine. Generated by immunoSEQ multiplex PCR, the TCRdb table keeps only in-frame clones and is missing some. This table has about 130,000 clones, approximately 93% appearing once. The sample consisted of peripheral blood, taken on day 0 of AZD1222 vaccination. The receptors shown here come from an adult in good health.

CDR3 sequence: CASSFSRLGTEAFF. The CDR3, as DNA: TGTGCCAGCAGTTTTAGTAGGTTGGGCACTGAAGCTTTCTTT. The gene calls are TRBV28 and TRBJ1-1, with unresolved D. The CDR3 is 14 amino acids. Germline CDR1 MDHEN, CDR2 SYDVKM. Trimming took off 3 bases at V and 4 bases at J, with 12 bases between the two ends.

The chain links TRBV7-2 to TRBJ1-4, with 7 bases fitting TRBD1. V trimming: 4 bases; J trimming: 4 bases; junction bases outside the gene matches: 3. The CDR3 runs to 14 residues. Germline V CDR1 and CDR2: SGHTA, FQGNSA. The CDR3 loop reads CASSSGQLNEKLFF. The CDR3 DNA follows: TGTGCCAGCAGCTCGGGACAGCTTAATGAAAAACTGTTTTTT.

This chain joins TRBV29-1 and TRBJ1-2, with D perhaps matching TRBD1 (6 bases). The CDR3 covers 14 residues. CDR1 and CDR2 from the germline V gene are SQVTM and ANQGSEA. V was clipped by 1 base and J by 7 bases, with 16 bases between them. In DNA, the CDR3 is TGCAGCGTTGAAGTGGGTCGGGGGCGGAGTGGCTACACCTTC. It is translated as CSVEVGRGRSGYTF.

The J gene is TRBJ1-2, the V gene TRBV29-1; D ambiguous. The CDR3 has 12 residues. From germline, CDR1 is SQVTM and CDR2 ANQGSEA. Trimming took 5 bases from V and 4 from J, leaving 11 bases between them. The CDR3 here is CSVLGLPYGYTF. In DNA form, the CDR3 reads TGCAGCGTTCTAGGCCTCCCCTATGGCTACACCTTC.

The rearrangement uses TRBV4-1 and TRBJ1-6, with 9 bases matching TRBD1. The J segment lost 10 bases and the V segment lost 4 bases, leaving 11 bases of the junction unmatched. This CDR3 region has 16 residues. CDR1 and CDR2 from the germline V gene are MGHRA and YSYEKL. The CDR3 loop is CASSPVSQGAKSPLHF. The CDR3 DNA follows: TGCGCCAGCAGCCCTGTCTCACAGGGGGCGAAATCACCCCTCCACTTT.

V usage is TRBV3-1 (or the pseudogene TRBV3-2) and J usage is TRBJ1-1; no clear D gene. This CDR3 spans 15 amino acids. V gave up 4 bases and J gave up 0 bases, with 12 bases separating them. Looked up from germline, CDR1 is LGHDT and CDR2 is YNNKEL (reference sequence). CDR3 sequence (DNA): TGTGCCAGCAGCCCCCCCCTTACCTTGAACACTGAAGCTTTCTTT. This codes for CASSPPLTLNTEAFF.

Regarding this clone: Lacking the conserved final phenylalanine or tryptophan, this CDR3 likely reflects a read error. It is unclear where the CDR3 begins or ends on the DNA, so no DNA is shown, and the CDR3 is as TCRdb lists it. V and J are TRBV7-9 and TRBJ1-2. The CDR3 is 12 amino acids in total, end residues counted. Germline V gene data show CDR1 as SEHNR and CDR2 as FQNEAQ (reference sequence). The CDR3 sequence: CASSYMATTPEV.

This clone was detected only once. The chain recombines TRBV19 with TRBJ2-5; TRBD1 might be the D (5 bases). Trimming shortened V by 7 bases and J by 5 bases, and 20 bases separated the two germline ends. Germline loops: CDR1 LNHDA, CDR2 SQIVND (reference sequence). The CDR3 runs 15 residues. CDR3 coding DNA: TGTGCCAGTACCACCAGATTGGGCAGGGATGAGACCCAGTACTTC. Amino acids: CASTTRLGRDETQYF.

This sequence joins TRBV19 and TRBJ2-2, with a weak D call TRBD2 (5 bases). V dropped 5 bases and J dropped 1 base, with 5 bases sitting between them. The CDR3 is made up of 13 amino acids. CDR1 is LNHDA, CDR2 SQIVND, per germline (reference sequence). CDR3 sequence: CASSGGNTGELFF. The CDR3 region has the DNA TGTGCCAGTAGTGGAGGGAACACCGGGGAGCTGTTTTTT.

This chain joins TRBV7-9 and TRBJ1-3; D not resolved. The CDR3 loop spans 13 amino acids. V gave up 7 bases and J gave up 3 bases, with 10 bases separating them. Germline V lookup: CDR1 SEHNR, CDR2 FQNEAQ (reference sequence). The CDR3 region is CASTPKGGNTIYF. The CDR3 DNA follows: TGTGCCAGCACCCCCAAGGGTGGAAACACCATATATTTT.

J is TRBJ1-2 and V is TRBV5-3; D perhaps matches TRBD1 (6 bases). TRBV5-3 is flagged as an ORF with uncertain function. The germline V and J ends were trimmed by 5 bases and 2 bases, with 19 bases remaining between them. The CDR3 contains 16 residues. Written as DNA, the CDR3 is TGTGCCAGAAGGACCTACCACAGGGACCTAAACTATGGCTACACCTTC. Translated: CARRTYHRDLNYGYTF.

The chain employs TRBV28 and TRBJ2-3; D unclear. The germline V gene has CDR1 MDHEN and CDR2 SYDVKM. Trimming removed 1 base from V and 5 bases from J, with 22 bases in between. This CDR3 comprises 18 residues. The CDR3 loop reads CASSLYAEKDLVGDTQYF. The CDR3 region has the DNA TGTGCCAGCAGTTTATATGCGGAGAAGGACCTGGTAGGAGATACGCAGTATTTT.

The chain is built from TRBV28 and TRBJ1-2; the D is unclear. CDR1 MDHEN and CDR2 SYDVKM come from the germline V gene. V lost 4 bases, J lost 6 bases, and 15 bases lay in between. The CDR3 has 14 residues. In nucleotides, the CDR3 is TGTGCCAGCAGTTATGAGGAGGGCGGGAATGGCTACACCTTC. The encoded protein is CASSYEEGGNGYTF.

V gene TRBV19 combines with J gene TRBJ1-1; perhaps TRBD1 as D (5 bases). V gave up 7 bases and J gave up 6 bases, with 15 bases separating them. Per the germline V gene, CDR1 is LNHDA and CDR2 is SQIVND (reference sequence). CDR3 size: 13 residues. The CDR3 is CASNLGRFAEAFF. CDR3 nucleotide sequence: TGTGCCAGTAATCTGGGGCGTTTCGCTGAAGCTTTCTTT.

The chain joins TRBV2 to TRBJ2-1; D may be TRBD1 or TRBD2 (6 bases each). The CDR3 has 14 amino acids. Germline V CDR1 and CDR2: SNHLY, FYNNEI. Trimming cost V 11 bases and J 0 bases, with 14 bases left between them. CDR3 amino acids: CALGGRVSYNEQFF. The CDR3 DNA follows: TGTGCCCTGGGGGGCAGGGTCTCCTACAATGAGCAGTTCTTC.

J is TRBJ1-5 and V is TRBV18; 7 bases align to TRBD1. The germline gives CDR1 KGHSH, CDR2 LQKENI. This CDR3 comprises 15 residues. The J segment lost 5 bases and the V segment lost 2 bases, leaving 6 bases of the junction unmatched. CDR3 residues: CASSPGRGAHQPQHF. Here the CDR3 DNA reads TGTGCCAGCTCACCAGGCAGGGGGGCACATCAGCCCCAGCATTTT.

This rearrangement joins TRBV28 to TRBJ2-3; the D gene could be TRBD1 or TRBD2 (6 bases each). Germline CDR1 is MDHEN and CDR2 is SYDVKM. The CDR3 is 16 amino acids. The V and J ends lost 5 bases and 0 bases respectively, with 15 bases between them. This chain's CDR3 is CASSPRRGLSTDTQYF. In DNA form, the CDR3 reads TGTGCCAGCAGTCCACGCAGGGGACTTAGCACAGATACGCAGTATTTT.

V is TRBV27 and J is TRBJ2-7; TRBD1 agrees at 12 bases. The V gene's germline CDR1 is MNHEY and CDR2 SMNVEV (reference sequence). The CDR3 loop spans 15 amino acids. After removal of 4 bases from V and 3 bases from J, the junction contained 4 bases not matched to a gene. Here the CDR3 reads CASSWDRGLLYEQYF. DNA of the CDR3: TGTGCCAGCAGTTGGGACAGGGGGCTCCTCTACGAGCAGTACTTC.

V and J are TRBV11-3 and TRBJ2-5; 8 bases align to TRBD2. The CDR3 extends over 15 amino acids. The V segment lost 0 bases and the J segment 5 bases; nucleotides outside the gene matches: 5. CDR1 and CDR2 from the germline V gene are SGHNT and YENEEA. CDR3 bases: TGTGCCAGCAGCTTAGATTACGGCGGGAGGGAGACCCAGTACTTC. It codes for CASSLDYGGRETQYF.

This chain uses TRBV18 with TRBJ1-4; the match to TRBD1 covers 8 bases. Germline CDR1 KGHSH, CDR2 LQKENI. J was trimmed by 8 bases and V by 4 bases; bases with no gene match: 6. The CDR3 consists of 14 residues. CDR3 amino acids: CASSQTGEGEKLFF. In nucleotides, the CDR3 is TGTGCCAGCTCACAGACAGGGGAAGGGGAAAAACTGTTTTTT.

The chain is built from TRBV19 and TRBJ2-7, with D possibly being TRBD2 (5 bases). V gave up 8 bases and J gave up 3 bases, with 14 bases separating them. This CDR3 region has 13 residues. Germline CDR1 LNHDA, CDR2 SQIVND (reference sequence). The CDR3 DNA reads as TGTGCCAGTGGCCGGGGTTTACTCTACGAGCAGTACTTC. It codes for CASGRGLLYEQYF.

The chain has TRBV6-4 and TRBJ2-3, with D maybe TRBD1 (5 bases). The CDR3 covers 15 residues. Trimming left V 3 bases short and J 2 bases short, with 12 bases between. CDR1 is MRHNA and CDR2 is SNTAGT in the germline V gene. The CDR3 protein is CASSETREPTDTQYF. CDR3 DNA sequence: TGTGCCAGCAGTGAAACCAGGGAACCCACAGATACGCAGTATTTT.

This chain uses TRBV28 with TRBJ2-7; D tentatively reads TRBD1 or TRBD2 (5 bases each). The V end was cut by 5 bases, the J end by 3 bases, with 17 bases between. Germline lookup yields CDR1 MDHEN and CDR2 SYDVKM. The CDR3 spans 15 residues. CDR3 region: CASSPVGELHYEQYF. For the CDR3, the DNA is TGTGCCAGCAGTCCCGTAGGGGAGCTTCACTACGAGCAGTACTTC.

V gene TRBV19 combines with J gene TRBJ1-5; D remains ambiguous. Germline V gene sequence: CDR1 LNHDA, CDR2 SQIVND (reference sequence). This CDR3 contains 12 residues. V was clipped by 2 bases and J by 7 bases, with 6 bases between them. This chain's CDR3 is CASSITAQPQHF. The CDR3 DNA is TGTGCCAGTAGTATAACAGCCCAGCCCCAGCATTTT.

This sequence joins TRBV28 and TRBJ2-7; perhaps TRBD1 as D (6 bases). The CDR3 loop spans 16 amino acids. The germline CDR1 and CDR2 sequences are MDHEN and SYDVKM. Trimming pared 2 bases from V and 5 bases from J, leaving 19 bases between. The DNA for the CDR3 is TGTGCCAGCAGTTTAATAAATACAGGGTTCATCCACGAGCAGTACTTC. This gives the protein CASSLINTGFIHEQYF.

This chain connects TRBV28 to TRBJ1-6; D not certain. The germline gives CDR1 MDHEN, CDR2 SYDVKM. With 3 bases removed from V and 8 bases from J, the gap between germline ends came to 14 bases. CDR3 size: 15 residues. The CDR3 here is CASSFGPFGDSPLHF. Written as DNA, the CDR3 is TGTGCCAGCAGTTTCGGACCTTTCGGGGATTCACCCCTCCACTTT.

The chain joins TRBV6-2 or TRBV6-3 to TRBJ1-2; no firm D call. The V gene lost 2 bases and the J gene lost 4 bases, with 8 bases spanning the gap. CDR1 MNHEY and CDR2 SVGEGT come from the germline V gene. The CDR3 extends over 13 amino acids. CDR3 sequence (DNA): TGTGCCAGCAGTTACGGATCTAGCTATGGCTACACCTTC. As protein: CASSYGSSYGYTF.

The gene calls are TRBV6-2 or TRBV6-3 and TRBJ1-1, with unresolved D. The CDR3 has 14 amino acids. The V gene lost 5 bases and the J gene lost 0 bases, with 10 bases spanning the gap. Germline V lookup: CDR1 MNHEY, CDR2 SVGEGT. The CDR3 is CASSTESLNTEAFF. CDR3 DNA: TGTGCCAGCAGTACGGAGTCCTTGAACACTGAAGCTTTCTTT.